What follows are 8 T cell receptor beta chains derived from one specimen sequenced in a study of spatial heterogeneity in lung cancer. Noted time point: sample taken at primary tumor resection. TCRdb recomputed calls from the 5' RACE reads with MiXCR, one row per CDR3 protein. The repertoire includes tens of thousands of distinct CDR3 sequences, about 12% of them detected once, and approximately 39% sits in the top ten. The sample was PBMCs, taken at surgery. The receptors come from a male donor with early-stage non-small cell lung cancer.

Details on this clonotype: Given a much more abundant clone one base away, this may be a read error. The chain joins TRBV7-2 to TRBJ2-1; D is unclear. The CDR3 is 12 residues long. The V and J ends lost 6 bases and 7 bases respectively, with 10 bases between them. Germline V lookup: CDR1 SGHTA, CDR2 FQGNSA. The CDR3, as DNA: TGTGCCAGCAGACTTAAATGGAATGAGCAGTTCTTC. Translating it yields CASRLKWNEQFF.

The rearrangement uses TRBV15 and TRBJ1-5, with TRBD1 as a possible D gene (6 bases). With 0 bases removed from V and 6 bases from J, the gap between germline ends came to 12 bases. Germline V CDR1 and CDR2: LNHNV, YYDKDF (reference sequence). The CDR3 totals 15 residues. CDR3 protein: CATSRDLGGIQPQHF. The CDR3 nucleotides read TGTGCCACCAGCAGAGATCTGGGGGGCATTCAGCCCCAGCATTTT.

This clonotype was detected a few times. The rearrangement joins TRBV7-3 to TRBJ2-1, with 12 bases aligning to TRBD2. The CDR3 totals 15 residues. Germline CDR1 reads SGHTA; CDR2 reads FQGTGA. V dropped 5 bases and J dropped 6; count of bases not matched to a gene: 5. The CDR3: CASSPRLAGVNEQFF. Here the CDR3 DNA reads TGTGCCAGCAGCCCGCGACTAGCGGGAGTCAATGAGCAGTTCTTC. Together with reference TRBV7-3 and TRBJ2-1, the CDR3 gives the full variable domain: GAGVSQTPSNKVTEKGKYVELRCDPISGHTALYWYRQSLGQGPEFLIYFQGTGAADDSGLPNDRFFAVRPEGSVSTLKIQRTERGDSAVYLCASSPRLAGVNEQFFGPGTRLTVL.

This clonotype was observed a few times. The chain combines TRBV7-9 with TRBJ1-1; TRBD1 agrees at 7 bases. V lost 3 bases, J lost 1 base, and 5 bases stayed unmatched. Germline assignment: CDR1 SEHNR and CDR2 FQNEAQ (reference sequence). The CDR3 loop spans 15 amino acids. CDR3 nucleotide sequence: TGTGCCAGCAGCTTTTGGTCAGGGGGGAACACTGAAGCTTTCTTT. Encoded protein: CASSFWSGGNTEAFF.

The V gene is TRBV12-3 or TRBV12-4, the J gene TRBJ1-1, with D hard to call. Trimming cost V 7 bases and J 1 base, with 10 bases left between them. CDR3 length: 13 residues. DNA for the CDR3: TGTGCCAGCACCCAGAGGGAGAACACTGAAGCTTTCTTT. Its translation is CASTQRENTEAFF.

This clonotype was picked up a small number of times. This rearrangement joins TRBV25-1 to TRBJ1-2; weak D call: TRBD1 (6 bases). This CDR3 is 14 amino acids long. V dropped 4 bases and J dropped 4 bases, with 13 bases sitting between them. Looked up from germline, CDR1 is MGHDK and CDR2 is SYGVNS. The CDR3 here is CASSGGGALYGYTF. The CDR3 DNA is TGTGCCAGCAGTGGCGGGGGCGCTCTCTATGGCTACACCTTC.

J is TRBJ2-5 and V is TRBV7-2; 7 bases match TRBD1. Per the germline V gene, CDR1 is SGHTA and CDR2 is FQGNSA. Trimming took 5 bases from V and 1 from J; bases not matched to a gene: 4. This CDR3 has 14 amino acids. The CDR3 DNA follows: TGTGCCAGCAGCGCACGGACAGGCCAAGAGACCCAGTACTTC. This sequence encodes CASSARTGQETQYF.

There are a few counts of this clonotype. The chain joins TRBV12-3 or TRBV12-4 to TRBJ1-2; 11 bases fit TRBD1. Losses at the gene ends were 5 bases for V and 4 bases for J; bases not matched to a gene: 9. The CDR3 contains 16 residues. The CDR3 sequence: CASSPRRTGGGYGYTF. The CDR3 DNA reads as TGTGCCAGCAGTCCAAGAAGGACAGGGGGCGGCTATGGCTACACCTTC.